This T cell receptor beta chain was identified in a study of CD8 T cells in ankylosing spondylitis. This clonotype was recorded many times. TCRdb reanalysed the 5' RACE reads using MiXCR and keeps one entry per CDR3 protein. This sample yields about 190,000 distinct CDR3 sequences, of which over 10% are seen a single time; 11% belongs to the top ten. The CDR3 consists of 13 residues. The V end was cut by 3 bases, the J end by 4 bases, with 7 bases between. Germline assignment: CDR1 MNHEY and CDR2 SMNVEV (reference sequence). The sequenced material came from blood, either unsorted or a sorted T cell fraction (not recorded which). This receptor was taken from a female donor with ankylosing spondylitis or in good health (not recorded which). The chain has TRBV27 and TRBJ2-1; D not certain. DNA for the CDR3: TGTGCCAGCAGTTTTAGATCTTACAATGAGCAGTTCTTC. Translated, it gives CASSFRSYNEQFF.